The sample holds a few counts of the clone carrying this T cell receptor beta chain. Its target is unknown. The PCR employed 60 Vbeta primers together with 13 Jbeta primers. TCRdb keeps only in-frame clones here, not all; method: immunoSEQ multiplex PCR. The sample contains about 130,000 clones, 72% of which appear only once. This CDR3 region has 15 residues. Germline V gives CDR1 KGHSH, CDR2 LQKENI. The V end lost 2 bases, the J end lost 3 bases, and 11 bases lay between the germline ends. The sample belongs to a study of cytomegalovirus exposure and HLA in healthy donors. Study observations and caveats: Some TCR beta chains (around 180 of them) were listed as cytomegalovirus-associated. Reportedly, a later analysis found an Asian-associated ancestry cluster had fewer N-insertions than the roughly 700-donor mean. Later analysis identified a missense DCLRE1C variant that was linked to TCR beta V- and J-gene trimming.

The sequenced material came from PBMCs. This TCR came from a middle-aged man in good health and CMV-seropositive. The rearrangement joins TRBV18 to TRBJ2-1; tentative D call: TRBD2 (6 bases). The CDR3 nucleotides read TGTGCCAGCTCACCATCAGCGGGTGACTACAATGAGCAGTTCTTC. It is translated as CASSPSAGDYNEQFF.